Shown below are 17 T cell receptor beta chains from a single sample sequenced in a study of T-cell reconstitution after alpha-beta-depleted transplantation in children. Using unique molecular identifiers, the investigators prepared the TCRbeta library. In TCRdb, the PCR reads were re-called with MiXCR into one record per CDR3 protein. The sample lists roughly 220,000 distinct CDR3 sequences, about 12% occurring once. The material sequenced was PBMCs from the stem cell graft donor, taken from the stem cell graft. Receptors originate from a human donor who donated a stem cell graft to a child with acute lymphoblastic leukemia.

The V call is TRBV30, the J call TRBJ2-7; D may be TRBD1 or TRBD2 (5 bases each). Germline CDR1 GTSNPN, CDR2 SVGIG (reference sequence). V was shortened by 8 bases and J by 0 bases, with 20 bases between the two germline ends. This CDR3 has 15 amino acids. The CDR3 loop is CATTEGPQSSYEQYF. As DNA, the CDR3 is TGTGCCACCACCGAGGGGCCCCAGAGCTCCTACGAGCAGTACTTC. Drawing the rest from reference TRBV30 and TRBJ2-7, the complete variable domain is SQTIHQWPATLVQPVGSPLSLECTVEGTSNPNLYWYRQAAGRGLQLLFYSVGIGQISSEVPQNLSASRPQDRQFILSSKKLLLSDSGFYLCATTEGPQSSYEQYFGPGTRLTVT.

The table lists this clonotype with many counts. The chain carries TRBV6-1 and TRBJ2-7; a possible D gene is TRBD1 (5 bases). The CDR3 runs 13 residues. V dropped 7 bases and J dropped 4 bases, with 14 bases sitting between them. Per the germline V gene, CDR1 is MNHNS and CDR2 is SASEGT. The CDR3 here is CASKKGAEYEQYF. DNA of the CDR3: TGTGCCAGCAAGAAAGGGGCAGAGTACGAGCAGTACTTC.

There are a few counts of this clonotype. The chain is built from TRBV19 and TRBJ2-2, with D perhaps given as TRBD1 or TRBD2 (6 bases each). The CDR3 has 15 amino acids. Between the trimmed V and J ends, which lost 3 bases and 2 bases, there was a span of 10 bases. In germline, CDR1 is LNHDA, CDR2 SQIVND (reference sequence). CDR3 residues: CASSITGTNTGELFF. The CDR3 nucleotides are TGTGCCAGTAGTATCACAGGGACTAACACCGGGGAGCTGTTTTTT.

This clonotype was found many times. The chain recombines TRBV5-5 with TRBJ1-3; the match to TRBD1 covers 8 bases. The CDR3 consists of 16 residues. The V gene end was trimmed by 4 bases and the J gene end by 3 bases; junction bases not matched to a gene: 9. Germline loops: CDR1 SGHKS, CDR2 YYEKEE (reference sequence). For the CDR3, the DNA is TGTGCCAGCAGCCCGGGTTCAGGGGGCCTTGGAAACACCATATATTTT. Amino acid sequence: CASSPGSGGLGNTIYF. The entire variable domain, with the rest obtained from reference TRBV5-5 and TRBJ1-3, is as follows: DAGVTQSPTHLIKTRGQQVTLRCSPISGHKSVSWYQQVLGQGPQFIFQYYEKEERGRGNFPDRFSARQFPNYSSELNVNALLLGDSALYLCASSPGSGGLGNTIYFGEGSWLTVV.

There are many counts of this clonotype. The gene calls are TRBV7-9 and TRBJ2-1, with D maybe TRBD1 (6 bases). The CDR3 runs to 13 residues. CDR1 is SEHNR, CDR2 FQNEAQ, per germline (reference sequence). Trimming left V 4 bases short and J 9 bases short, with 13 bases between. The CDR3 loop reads CASSSSGEPEQFF. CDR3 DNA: TGTGCCAGCAGCTCCTCAGGGGAACCTGAGCAGTTCTTC.

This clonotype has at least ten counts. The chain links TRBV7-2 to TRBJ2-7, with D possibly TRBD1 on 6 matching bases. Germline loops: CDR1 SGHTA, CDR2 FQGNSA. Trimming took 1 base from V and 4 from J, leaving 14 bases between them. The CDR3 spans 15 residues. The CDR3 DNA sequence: TGTGCCAGCAGCTTAGGGGGGCTACCGGCATACGAGCAGTACTTC. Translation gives CASSLGGLPAYEQYF. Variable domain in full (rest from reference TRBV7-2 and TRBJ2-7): GAGVSQSPSNKVTEKGKDVELRCDPISGHTALYWYRQSLGQGLEFLIYFQGNSAPDKSGLPSDRFSAERTGGSVSTLTIQRTQQEDSAVYLCASSLGGLPAYEQYFGPGTRLTVT.

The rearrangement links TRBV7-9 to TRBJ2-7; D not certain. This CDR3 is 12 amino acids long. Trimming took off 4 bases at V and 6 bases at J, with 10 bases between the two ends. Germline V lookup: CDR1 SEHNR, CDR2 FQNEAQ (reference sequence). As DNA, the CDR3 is TGTGCCAGCAGCTCGACCGGTGCCGAGCAGTACTTC. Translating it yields CASSSTGAEQYF.

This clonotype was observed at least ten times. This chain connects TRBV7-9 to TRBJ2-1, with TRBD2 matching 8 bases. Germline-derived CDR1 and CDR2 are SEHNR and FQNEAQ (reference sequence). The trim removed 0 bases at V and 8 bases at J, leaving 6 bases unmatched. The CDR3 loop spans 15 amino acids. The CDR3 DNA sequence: TGTGCCAGCAGCTTAGCGCGAGCGGGAGACGATGAGCAGTTCTTC. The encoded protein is CASSLARAGDDEQFF. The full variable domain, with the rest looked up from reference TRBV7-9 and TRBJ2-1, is DTGVSQNPRHKITKRGQNVTFRCDPISEHNRLYWYRQTLGQGPEFLTYFQNEAQLEKSRLLSDRFSAERPKGSFSTLEIQRTEQGDSAMYLCASSLARAGDDEQFFGPGTRLTVL.

The CDR3 region is CASSPYSRTTRNEQFF. CDR3 bases: TGTGCCAGCAGTCCCTATTCACGTACTACGAGGAATGAGCAGTTCTTC. This chain connects TRBV28 to TRBJ2-1, with no clear D. This CDR3 comprises 16 residues. CDR1 is MDHEN and CDR2 is SYDVKM in the germline V gene. V was pared by 5 bases and J by 7 bases, with 21 bases between.

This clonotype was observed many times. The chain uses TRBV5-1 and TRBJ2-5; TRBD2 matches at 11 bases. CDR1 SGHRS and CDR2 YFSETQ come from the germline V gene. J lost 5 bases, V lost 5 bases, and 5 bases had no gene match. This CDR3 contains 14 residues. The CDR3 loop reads CASRLTSGKETQYF. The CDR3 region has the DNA TGCGCCAGCAGGCTGACTAGCGGGAAGGAGACCCAGTACTTC.

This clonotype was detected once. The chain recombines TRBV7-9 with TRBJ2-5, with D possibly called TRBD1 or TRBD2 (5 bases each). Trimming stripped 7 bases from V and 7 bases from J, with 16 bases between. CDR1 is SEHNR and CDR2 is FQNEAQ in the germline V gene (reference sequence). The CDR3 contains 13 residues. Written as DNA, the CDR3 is TGTGCCAGCACCCCGGGGCGGGTCGGGACCCAGTACTTC. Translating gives CASTPGRVGTQYF.

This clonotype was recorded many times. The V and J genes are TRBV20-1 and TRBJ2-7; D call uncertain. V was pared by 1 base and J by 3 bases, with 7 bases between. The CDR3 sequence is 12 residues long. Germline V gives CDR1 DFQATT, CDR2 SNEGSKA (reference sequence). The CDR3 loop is CSARVASYEQYF. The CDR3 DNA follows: TGCAGTGCTAGAGTTGCTAGCTACGAGCAGTACTTC.

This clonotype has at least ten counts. In nucleotides, the CDR3 is TGTGCCAGCAGTCCCAGGAGAGGCAGATCGTATGGCGAGCAGTACTTC. It yields the protein CASSPRRGRSYGEQYF. V gene TRBV6-2 or TRBV6-3 combines with J gene TRBJ2-7; D not resolved. The CDR3 has 16 amino acids. CDR1 is MNHEY, CDR2 SVGEGT, per germline. V lost 5 bases and J 6 bases, leaving 23 bases between the germline ends.

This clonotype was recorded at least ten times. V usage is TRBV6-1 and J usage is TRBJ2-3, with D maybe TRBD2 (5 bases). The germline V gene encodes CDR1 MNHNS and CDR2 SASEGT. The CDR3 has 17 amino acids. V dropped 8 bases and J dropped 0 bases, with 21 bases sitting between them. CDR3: CASASRPRTGSTDTQYF. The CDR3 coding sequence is TGTGCCAGCGCCTCCCGGCCGAGAACGGGAAGCACAGATACGCAGTATTTT.

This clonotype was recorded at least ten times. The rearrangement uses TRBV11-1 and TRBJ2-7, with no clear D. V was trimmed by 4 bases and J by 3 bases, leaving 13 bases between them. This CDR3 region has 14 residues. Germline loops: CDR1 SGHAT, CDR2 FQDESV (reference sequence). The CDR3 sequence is CASSSTHGGYEQYF. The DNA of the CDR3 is TGTGCCAGCAGCTCGACTCACGGTGGCTACGAGCAGTACTTC. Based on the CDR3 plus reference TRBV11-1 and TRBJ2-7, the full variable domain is EAEVAQSPRYKITEKSQAVAFWCDPISGHATLYWYRQILGQGPELLVQFQDESVVDDSQLPKDRFSAERLKGVDSTLKIQPAELGDSAMYLCASSSTHGGYEQYFGPGTRLTVT.

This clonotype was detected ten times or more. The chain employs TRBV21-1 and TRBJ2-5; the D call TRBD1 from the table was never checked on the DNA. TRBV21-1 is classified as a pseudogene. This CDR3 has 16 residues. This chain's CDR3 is CASRDRAEARRETQYF. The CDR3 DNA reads TGTGCCAGCAGGGACAGGGCTGAGGCTAGACGAGAGACCCAGTACTTC.

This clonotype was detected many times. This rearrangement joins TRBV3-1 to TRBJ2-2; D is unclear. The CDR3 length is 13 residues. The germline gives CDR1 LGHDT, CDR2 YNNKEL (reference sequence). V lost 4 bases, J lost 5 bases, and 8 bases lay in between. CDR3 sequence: CASSPLQTGELFF. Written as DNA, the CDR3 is TGTGCCAGCAGCCCCCTCCAGACCGGGGAGCTGTTTTTT.